This T cell receptor beta chain is drawn from a study of cytomegalovirus exposure and HLA in healthy donors. PCR was performed using 60 Vbeta and 13 Jbeta primers. Method: immunoSEQ multiplex PCR; TCRdb's copy keeps in-frame clones and lacks some. The sample consists of around 190,000 clones, over 75% of them appearing once. V dropped 3 bases and J dropped 4; count of bases not matched to a gene: 10. CDR1 and CDR2 (germline): MNHNS, SASEGT. This CDR3 is 19 amino acids long. The sequenced material came from PBMCs. The chain links TRBV6-1 to TRBJ2-1; the match to TRBD2 covers 15 bases. The receptor's source is a young man in good health and CMV-seronegative. CDR3 loop: CASSDQLGLAGGRYNEQFF. CDR3 DNA: TGTGCCAGCAGTGACCAATTGGGACTAGCGGGGGGCAGATACAATGAGCAGTTCTTC.